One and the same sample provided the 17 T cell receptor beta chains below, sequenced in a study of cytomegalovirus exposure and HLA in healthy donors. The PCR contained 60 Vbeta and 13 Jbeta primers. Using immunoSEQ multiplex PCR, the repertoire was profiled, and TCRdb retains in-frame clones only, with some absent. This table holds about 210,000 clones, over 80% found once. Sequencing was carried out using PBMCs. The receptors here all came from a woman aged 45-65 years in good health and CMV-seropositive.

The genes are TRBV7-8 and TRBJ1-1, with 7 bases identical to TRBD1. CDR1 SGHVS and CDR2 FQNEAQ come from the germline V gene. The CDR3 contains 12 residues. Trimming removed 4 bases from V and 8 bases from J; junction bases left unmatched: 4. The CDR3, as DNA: TGTGCCAGCAGCTCCCCCAGGGGGGAAGCTTTCTTT. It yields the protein CASSSPRGEAFF.

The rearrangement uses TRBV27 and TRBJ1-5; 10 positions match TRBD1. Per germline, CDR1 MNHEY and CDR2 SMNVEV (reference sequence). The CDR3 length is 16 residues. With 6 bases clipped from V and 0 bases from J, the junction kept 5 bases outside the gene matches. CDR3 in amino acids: CASSPGQGYSNQPQHF. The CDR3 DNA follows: TGTGCCAGCAGCCCGGGACAGGGGTATAGCAATCAGCCCCAGCATTTT.

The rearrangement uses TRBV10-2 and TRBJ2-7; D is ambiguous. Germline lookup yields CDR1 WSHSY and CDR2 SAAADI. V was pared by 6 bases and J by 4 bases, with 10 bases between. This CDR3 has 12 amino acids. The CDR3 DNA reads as TGCGCCAGCAGGCGCGGAGAATACGAGCAGTACTTC. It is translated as CASRRGEYEQYF.

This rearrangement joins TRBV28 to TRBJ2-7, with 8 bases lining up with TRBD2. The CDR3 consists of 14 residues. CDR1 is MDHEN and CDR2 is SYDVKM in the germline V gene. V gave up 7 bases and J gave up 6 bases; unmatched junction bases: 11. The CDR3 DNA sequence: TGTGCCAGCAATTCGGGACTAGAGGTCTCCGAGCAGTACTTC. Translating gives CASNSGLEVSEQYF.

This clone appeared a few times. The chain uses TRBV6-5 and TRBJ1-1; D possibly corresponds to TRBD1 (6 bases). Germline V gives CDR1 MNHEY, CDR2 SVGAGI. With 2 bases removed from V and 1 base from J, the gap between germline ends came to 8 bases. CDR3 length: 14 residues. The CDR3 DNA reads TGTGCCAGCAGTTACGGGGGACAGAACACTGAAGCTTTCTTT. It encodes CASSYGGQNTEAFF.

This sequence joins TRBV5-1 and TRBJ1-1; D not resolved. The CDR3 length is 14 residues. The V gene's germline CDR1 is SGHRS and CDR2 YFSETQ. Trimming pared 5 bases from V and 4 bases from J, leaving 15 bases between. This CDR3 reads CASSDYQRFTEAFF. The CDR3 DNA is TGCGCCAGCAGTGACTACCAGAGGTTCACTGAAGCTTTCTTT.

CDR3 nucleotide sequence: TGTGCCAGCAGTTTCCCTCGGGGAGGGGGCGAGCAGTACTTC. It specifies CASSFPRGGGEQYF. The chain recombines TRBV28 with TRBJ2-7; the D gene is possibly TRBD2 (7 bases). Germline CDR1 reads MDHEN; CDR2 reads SYDVKM. The CDR3 is 14 amino acids. V gave up 3 bases and J gave up 6 bases, with 15 bases separating them.

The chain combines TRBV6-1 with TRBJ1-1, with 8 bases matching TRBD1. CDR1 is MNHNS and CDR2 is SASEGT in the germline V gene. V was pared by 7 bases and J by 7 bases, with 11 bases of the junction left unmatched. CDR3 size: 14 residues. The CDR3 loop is CASIFDRGKGEAFF. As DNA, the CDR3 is TGTGCCAGCATTTTCGACAGGGGCAAGGGTGAAGCTTTCTTT.

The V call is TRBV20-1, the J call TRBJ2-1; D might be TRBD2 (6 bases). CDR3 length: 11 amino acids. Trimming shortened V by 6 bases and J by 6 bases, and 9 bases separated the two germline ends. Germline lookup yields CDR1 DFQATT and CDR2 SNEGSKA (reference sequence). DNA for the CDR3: TGCAGTGCGGAGGGGCGCAATGAGCAGTTCTTC. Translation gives CSAEGRNEQFF.

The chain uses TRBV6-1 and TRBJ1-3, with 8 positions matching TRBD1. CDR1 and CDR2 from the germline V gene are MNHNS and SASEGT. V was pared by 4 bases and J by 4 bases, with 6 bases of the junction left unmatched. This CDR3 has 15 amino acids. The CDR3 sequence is CASSAEQGDGNTIYF. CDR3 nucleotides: TGTGCCAGCAGTGCCGAACAGGGGGACGGAAACACCATATATTTT.

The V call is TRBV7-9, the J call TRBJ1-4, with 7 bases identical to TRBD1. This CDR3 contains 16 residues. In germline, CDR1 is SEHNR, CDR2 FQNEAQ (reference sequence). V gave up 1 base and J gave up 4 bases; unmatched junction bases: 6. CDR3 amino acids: CASSLERGRDNEKLFF. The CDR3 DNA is TGTGCCAGCAGCTTAGAAAGGGGGCGCGATAATGAAAAACTGTTTTTT.

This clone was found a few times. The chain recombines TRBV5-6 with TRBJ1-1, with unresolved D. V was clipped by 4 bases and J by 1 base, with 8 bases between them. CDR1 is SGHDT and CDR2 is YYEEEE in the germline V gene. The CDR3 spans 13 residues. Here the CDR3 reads CASSGTRNTEAFF. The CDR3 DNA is TGTGCCAGCAGCGGTACACGGAACACTGAAGCTTTCTTT.

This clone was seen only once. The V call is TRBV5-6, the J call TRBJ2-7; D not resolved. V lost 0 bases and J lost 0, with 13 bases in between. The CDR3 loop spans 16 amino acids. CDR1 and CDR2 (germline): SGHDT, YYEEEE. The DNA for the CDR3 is TGTGCCAGCAGCTTGGTAGACCGCCTAGACTCCTACGAGCAGTACTTC. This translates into CASSLVDRLDSYEQYF.

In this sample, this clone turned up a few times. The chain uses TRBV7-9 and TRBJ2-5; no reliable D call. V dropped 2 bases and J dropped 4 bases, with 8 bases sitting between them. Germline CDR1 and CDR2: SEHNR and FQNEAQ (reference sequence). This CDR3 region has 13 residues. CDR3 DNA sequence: TGTGCCAGCAGCTTACTAAGTAGAGAGACCCAGTACTTC. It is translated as CASSLLSRETQYF.

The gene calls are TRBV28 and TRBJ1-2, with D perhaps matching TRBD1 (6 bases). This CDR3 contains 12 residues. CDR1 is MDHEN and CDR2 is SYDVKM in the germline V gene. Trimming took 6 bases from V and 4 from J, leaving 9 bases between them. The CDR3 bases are TGTGCCAGCAGGTCAGGGGCCTATGGCTACACCTTC. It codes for CASRSGAYGYTF.

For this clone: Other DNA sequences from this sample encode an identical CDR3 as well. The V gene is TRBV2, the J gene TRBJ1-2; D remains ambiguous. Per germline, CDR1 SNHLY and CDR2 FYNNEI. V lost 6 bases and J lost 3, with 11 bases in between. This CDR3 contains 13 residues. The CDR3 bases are TGTGCCAGCAGGATTGACACTCACTATGGCTACACCTTC. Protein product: CASRIDTHYGYTF.

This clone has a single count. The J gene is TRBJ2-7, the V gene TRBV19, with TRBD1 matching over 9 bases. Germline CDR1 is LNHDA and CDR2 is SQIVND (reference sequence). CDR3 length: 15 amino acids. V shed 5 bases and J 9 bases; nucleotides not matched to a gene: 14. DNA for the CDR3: TGTGCCAGTAGTTGGAGCGGGACAGGGAATTTAGGGCAGTACTTC. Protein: CASSWSGTGNLGQYF.